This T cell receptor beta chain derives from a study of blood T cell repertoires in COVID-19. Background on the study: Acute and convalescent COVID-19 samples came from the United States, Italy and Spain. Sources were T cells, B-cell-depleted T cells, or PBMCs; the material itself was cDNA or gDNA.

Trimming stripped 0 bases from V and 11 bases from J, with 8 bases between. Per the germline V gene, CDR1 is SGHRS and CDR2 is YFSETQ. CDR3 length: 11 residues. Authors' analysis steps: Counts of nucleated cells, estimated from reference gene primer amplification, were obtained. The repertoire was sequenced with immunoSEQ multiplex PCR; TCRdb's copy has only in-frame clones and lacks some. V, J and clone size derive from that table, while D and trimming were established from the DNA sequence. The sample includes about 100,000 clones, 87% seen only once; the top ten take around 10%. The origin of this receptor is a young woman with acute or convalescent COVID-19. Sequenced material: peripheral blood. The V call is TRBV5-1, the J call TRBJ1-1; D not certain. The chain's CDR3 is CASSLAGDAFF. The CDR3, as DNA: TGCGCCAGCAGCTTGGCCGGGGATGCTTTCTTT.